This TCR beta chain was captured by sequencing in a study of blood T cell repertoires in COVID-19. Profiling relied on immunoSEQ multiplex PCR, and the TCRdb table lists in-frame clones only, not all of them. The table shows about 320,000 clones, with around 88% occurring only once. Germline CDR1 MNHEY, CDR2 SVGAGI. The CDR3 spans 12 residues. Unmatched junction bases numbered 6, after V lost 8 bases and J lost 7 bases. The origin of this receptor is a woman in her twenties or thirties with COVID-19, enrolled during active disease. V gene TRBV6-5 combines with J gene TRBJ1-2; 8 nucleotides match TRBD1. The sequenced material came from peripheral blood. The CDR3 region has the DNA TGTGCCAGCTATACAGGGGGGGGTGGCTACACCTTC. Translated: CASYTGGGGYTF.